This T cell receptor beta chain was obtained from a study of T cell changes during pregnancy in multiple sclerosis. CDR1 and CDR2 from the germline V gene are MNHEY and SVGAGI. Trimming cost V 4 bases and J 2 bases; bases outside gene matches: 10. The length of the CDR3 is 16 residues. This table comes from immunoSEQ multiplex PCR, and its TCRdb copy is limited to in-frame clones, with some not included. The repertoire holds roughly 35,000 clones, with approximately 90% as singletons. This sequence was found in a female donor with multiple sclerosis, enrolled in a pregnancy study. This sequence joins TRBV6-5 and TRBJ1-1, with 7 bases lining up with TRBD1. The source was CD8+ T cells from peripheral blood mononuclear cells, collected in the first trimester of pregnancy. The CDR3 loop is CASSSEPGQPNTEAFF. The CDR3 region has the DNA TGTGCCAGCAGTTCTGAGCCGGGACAGCCTAACACTGAAGCTTTCTTT.